One and the same sample provided the 2 T cell receptor beta chains below, sequenced in a study of T cells in Graves' hyperthyroidism and ophthalmopathy. Amplified TCR beta CDR3 regions came from RNA transcripts. In the first-round RT-PCR of the TCR CDR3, the HTBI primer set was used. TCRdb passed the multiplex PCR reads through MiXCR, listing each CDR3 protein once. The profile shows 300,000 to 350,000 distinct CDR3 sequences, approximately 22% of them singletons. The sample consisted of blood. All receptors come from a woman in her 50s with Graves' hyperthyroidism.

The genes are TRBV6-1 and TRBJ2-1, with a weak D call TRBD2 (6 bases). The CDR3 has 13 amino acids. Deletions cut 6 bases from V and 3 bases from J, with 9 bases between. Germline CDR1 reads MNHNS; CDR2 reads SASEGT. CDR3 in amino acids: CASRSGSYNEQFF. CDR3 DNA sequence: TGTGCCAGCAGATCCGGGAGCTACAATGAGCAGTTCTTC.

The J gene is TRBJ2-7, the V gene TRBV25-1; possibly TRBD1 or TRBD2 for D (7 bases each). Germline assignment: CDR1 MGHDK and CDR2 SYGVNS. This CDR3 is built from 14 residues. The V end was cut by 7 bases, the J end by 4 bases, with 17 bases between. The CDR3 region has the DNA TGTGCCAGCAAGGGCGGGGGACAGAGATACGAGCAGTACTTC. This codes for CASKGGGQRYEQYF.